This paragraph covers one T cell receptor beta chain sequence. Its antigen is unknown. No much larger clone exists at a distance of one base, and base qualities are not known. CDR1 and CDR2 are read off the germline V gene as SGHTA and FQGNSA. V is cut by 1 base and J by 0 bases, and the space between the germline ends is 7 bases. Including cysteine and phenylalanine, the CDR3 has 15 amino acids. CDR3 DNA is the only sequence kept; it has 45 bases, read in frame from the first base. The source of the sample is a study of blood T cell repertoires in COVID-19 (dated by TCRdb to 2018 to 2021). With regard to the full study: Samples covering the acute and convalescent phases of COVID-19 were provided by collaborators in the United States, Italy and Spain. The material from the prospective study consisted of cDNA or gDNA derived from T cells, B-cell-depleted T cells, or PBMCs. Subjects who had been exposed to COVID-19, were actively infected with it, or had recovered from it provided the deeply sampled blood TCRbeta repertoires that made up the dataset. A freely available public database, intended as a resource for researchers studying the immune response to SARS-CoV-2, is where the repertoires were released. The samples were drawn from two sources: the first 160 participants of the ongoing ImmuneRACE study, and 1,200 or so subjects contributed by 6 global collaborators. The sample metadata nearly always contained a de-identified subject ID, COVID-19 status, age in years and sex. Where HLA class I and class II types were available, the types were taken from metadata supplied by the sample provider, not from assay-based typing. What the authors observed across the whole study: Clinical and demographic metadata were provided uncurated, with the amount varying by source and participant.

Samples from volunteer blood donors who had recovered from COVID-19 were contributed by a second Seattle source. Collaborating institutions collected whole blood in K2EDTA tubes following their own protocols. For TCRbeta analysis, collaborators shipped samples as frozen whole blood, isolated PBMCs, or DNA extracted from either of those sample types. TCRbeta CDR3 regions were amplified from genomic DNA by means of the immunoSEQ Assay, a bias-controlled multiplex PCR. The study's own analysis went as follows. Within the assay, amplification of reference gene primers was used to estimate how many nucleated cells each sample contained. To quantify the absolute abundance of each unique TCRbeta CDR3 rearrangement, sequence reads were collapsed and filtered. For each sample, productive Simpson clonality was calculated as the square root of Simpson's diversity index across productive rearrangements. Sourced from immuneACCESS, this table was stored by TCRdb with only in-frame sequences that have V and J called. A share of the clones is absent; for the studies checked, an unresolved V gene accounts for under half, and the remainder has no known explanation. V, J and clone size reflect that table, while D and trimming were determined from the DNA. The sample has about 160,000 clones on record, 70% to 85% of them singletons. The ten largest clones capture approximately 1.1% of the sample.

The sequencing input was peripheral blood. The rearrangement joined TRBV7-2 to TRBJ1-5; the D gene cannot be named for sure. This sequence was found in a man aged 55 to 70 who had recovered from COVID-19. CDR3 loop: CASSLGSVSNQPQHF. The nucleotides read TGTGCCAGCAGCTTAGGGAGTGTTAGCAATCAGCCCCAGCATTTT.